This T cell receptor beta chain comes out of a study of low-dose radiotherapy and immunotherapy resistance in tumors. For the study at large: Cohort 2, a group dosed every two weeks at 1 Gy per fraction, received 13 Gy in total over 26 weeks.

As to time point: before trial treatment. First-strand cDNA relied on TRAV- and TRBV-specific primers spanning alpha and beta chains. For amplifying TCRs, the PCR ran for around 20 cycles with Phusion, which was used together with a constant-region primer and the adapter on the V primers. Following isolation, mRNA was amplified via in vitro transcription. TCRdb ran MiXCR on the reads and lists one entry per CDR3 protein. Of tens of thousands of distinct CDR3 sequences listed, approximately 17% are singletons. The CDR3 has 15 residues. CDR1 and CDR2 from the germline V gene are KGHSH and LQKENI. The ends lost 5 bases at V and 2 bases at J; junction bases unmatched: 5.

The input for sequencing was PBMCs, taken before treatment. The chain couples TRBV18 to TRBJ2-3; 9 bases align to TRBD1. The receptor was derived from a male donor with prostate cancer. CDR3: CASSAGTGTTDTQYF. In DNA form, the CDR3 reads TGTGCCAGCTCAGCCGGGACAGGGACCACAGATACGCAGTATTTT.